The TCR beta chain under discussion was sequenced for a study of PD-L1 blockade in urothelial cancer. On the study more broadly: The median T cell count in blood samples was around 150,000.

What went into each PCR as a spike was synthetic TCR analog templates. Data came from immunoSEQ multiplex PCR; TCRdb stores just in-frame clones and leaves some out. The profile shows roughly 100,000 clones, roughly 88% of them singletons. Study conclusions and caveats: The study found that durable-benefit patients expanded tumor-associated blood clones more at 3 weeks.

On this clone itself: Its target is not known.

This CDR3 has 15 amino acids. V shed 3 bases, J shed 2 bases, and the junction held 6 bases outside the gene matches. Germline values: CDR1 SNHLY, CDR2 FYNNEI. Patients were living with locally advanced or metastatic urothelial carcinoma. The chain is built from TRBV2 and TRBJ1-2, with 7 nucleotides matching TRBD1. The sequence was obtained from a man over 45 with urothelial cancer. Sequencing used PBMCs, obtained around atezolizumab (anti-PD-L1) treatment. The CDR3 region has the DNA TGTGCCAGCAGTGATTTGTCAGGGGGAAACTATGGCTACACCTTC. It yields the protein CASSDLSGGNYGYTF.